This TCR beta chain originates from a study of T cell responses to AZD1222 COVID-19 vaccine. The germline V gene encodes CDR1 LNHDA and CDR2 SQIVND (reference sequence). V shed 0 bases and J 2 bases; nucleotides not matched to a gene: 14. There are 20 residues in the CDR3. General study points: Every sample of the repertoires postdated the peak T cell response. Donors, mostly white British, included more females; clonal diversity was possibly underestimated. Vaccine-related CD4 TCRs covered spike, predominating at 160-218 and 743-854.

This clone was observed a few times. Antigen: not known. Using immunoSEQ multiplex PCR, the repertoire was profiled, and TCRdb retains in-frame clones only, with some absent. The sample has about 180,000 clones, 80% to 90% seen once. The J gene is TRBJ1-5, the V gene TRBV19; 9 bases map to TRBD1. This TCR was recovered from an adult who received the AZD1222 COVID-19 vaccine. The material was peripheral blood, obtained 28 days after the second AZD1222 dose. CDR3: CASSIDPREGQGLGNQPQHF. For the CDR3, the DNA is TGTGCCAGTAGTATAGATCCCCGCGAGGGACAGGGTTTGGGCAATCAGCCCCAGCATTTT. The variable domain in full, with the rest retrieved from reference TRBV19 and TRBJ1-5, is DGGITQSPKYLFRKEGQNVTLSCEQNLNHDAMYWYRQDPGQGLRLIYYSQIVNDFQKGDIAEGYSVSREKKESFPLTVTSAQKNPTAFYLCASSIDPREGQGLGNQPQHFGDGTRLSIL.